This paragraph covers one T cell receptor beta chain sequence. Its antigen is still unknown. PCR primers comprised 60 Vbeta and 13 Jbeta primers. Clones were sequenced by immunoSEQ multiplex PCR, and TCRdb holds only the in-frame ones, with some missing. This listing includes approximately 77,000 clones. The germline CDR1 and CDR2 sequences are SGDLS and YYNGEE. Unmatched junction bases numbered 7, after V lost 3 bases and J lost 1 base. The CDR3 has 15 amino acids. These data belong to a study of cytomegalovirus exposure and HLA in healthy donors. Findings and caveats of the study: In terms of immune exposure information, only CMV serostatus was available.

The chain combines TRBV9 with TRBJ2-7, with 7 bases identical to TRBD1. The source material was PBMCs. The source of this sequence is a man aged 25 to 40 in good health and CMV-seronegative. Written as DNA, the CDR3 is TGTGCCAGCAGCGCCCAGGGGGTGACGTCCTACGAGCAGTACTTC. It specifies CASSAQGVTSYEQYF.